This T cell receptor beta chain was recorded in a study of technical replicates of blood from a handful of donors. Here immunoSEQ multiplex PCR was the method, and the copy in TCRdb shows in-frame clones only, minus some. The sample consists of tens of thousands of clones, approximately 94% of them appearing once. The ends lost 1 base at V and 3 bases at J; junction bases unmatched: 4. The CDR3 contains 15 residues. Germline assignment: CDR1 SGHDN and CDR2 FVKESK. Sequenced sample: T cells isolated from PBMCs. The J gene is TRBJ2-7, the V gene TRBV14; 9 bases fit TRBD2. This TCR was sampled from a human donor in good health. DNA for the CDR3: TGTGCCAGCAGCCAAGGGCTAGCGGGGCGCTACGAGCAGTACTTC. Protein: CASSQGLAGRYEQYF. Variable domain in full (rest from reference TRBV14 and TRBJ2-7): EAGVTQFPSHSVIEKGQTVTLRCDPISGHDNLYWYRRVMGKEIKFLLHFVKESKQDESGMPNNRFLAERTGGTYSTLKVQPAELEDSGVYFCASSQGLAGRYEQYFGPGTRLTVT.